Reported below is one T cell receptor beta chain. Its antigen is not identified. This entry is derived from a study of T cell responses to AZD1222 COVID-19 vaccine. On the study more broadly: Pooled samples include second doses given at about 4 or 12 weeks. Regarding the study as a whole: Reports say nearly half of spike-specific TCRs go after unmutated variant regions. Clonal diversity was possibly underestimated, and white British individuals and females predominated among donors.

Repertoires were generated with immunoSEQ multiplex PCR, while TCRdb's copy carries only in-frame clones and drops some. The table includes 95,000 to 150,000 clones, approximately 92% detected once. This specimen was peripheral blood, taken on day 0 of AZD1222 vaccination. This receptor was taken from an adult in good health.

The CDR3 loop is CASSFPGESYEQYF. The CDR3 DNA reads as TGTGCCAGCAGTTTCCCGGGGGAGTCCTACGAGCAGTACTTC. V is TRBV28 and J is TRBJ2-7; weak D call: TRBD2 (6 bases). This CDR3 spans 14 amino acids. V was clipped by 3 bases and J by 1 base, with 10 bases between them. CDR1 and CDR2 from the germline V gene are MDHEN and SYDVKM.